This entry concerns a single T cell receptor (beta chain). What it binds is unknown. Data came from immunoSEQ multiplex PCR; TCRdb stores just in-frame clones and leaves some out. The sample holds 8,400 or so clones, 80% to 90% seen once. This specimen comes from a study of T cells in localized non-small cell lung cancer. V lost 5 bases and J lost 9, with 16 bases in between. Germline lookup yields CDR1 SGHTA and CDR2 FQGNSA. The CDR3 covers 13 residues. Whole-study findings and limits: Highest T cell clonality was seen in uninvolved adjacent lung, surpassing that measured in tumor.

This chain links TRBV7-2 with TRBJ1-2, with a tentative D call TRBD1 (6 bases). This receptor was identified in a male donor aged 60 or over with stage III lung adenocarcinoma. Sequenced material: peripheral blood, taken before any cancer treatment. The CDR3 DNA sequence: TGTGCCAGCAGCCCGAGGGGGGCTGTTCGCTACACCTTC. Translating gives CASSPRGAVRYTF.